The 26 T cell receptor beta chains presented below share a single source sample, sequenced in a study of CD8+ T cells in alopecia areata. A sort of pooled cutaneous lymph node cells used CD4, CD8alpha, NKG2D, NKG2ACE and other stains. RNA extraction was followed by reverse transcription into cDNA, which acted as the sequencing template. Libraries were prepared by immunoSEQ multiplex PCR; TCRdb keeps only in-frame clonotypes and omits some of them. Listed for the sample are over 250,000 clones, none seen a single time. Sequences were obtained from CD4+ T cells sorted from a lymph node. These receptors were taken from a C3H/HeJ mouse with alopecia areata. This line is of MHC haplotype H2-k.

This clone was picked up a small number of times. Mouse gene names apply. The CDR3 is cut off 4 residues early in the read; its end comes from the germline J gene. Other nucleotide sequences from this sample produce the same CDR3. The chain links TRBV13-1 to TRBJ2-4; maybe TRBD2 (7 bases). This CDR3 has 16 residues. The V and J ends lost 0 bases and 0 bases respectively, with 11 bases between them. Germline V gene lookup returns CDR1 NSHNY and CDR2 SYGAGN. CDR3 sequence: CASSDGWGASQNTLYF. The sequenced part of the CDR3 DNA is TGTGCCAGCAGTGATGGTTGGGGGGCTAGTCAAAAC.

Notes on this clone: The germline and genes are mouse ones. The CDR3 end lies 4 residues beyond the end of the read and is filled in from the germline J gene. This chain links TRBV13-1 with TRBJ2-3; 9 nucleotides match TRBD1. The CDR3 extends over 17 amino acids. Germline V gene data show CDR1 as NSHNY and CDR2 as SYGAGN. Trimming took 3 bases from V and 2 from J; bases not matched to a gene: 10. The CDR3 DNA, read in part, is TGTGCCAGCAGTGCCACCCCGGGACAGGGTTTTGCAGAA. Amino acids: CASSATPGQGFAE. The entire CDR3 reads CASSATPGQGFAETLYF.

This clone has just a few counts. All gene names here are mouse names. The read gets to within 4 residues of the CDR3 end, and the germline J gene fills in the rest. The chain carries TRBV19 and TRBJ2-3; TRBD1 matches at 10 bases. The CDR3 loop spans 13 amino acids. Germline V gene lookup returns CDR1 FNHDT and CDR2 SITEND (reference sequence). The CDR3 here is CASMGTGVETLYF. The DNA read from the CDR3 is TGTGCCAGCATGGGGACAGGGGTAGAA.

This clone showed up many times. All gene names here are mouse names. The CDR3 end lies 4 residues beyond the end of the read and is filled in from the germline J gene. At the DNA level, this CDR3 is encoded by other sequences in the same sample as well. The V and J genes are TRBV17 and TRBJ2-7; tentative D call: TRBD1 (6 bases). The CDR3 consists of 13 residues. V dropped 3 bases and J dropped 0 bases, with 6 bases sitting between them. CDR1 is MNHDT, CDR2 YYDKIL, per germline. The CDR3 loop is CASSRDSSYEQYF. CDR3 DNA, as far as it was read: TGTGCTAGCAGTAGGGACAGCTCCTAT.

A remark on this clone: Gene names refer to mouse genes. The CDR3 extends 4 residues past the end of the read, so its final part is completed from the germline J gene. V gene TRBV13-2 combines with J gene TRBJ2-1, with 12 bases identical to TRBD2. CDR1 NNHNN and CDR2 SYGAGS come from the germline V gene (reference sequence). This CDR3 has 16 residues. V was clipped by 0 bases and J by 2 bases; unmatched bases: 0. CDR3 loop: CASGDGTGGDYAEQFF. The covered CDR3 bases are TGTGCCAGCGGTGATGGGACTGGGGGGGACTATGCT.

This clone was counted a few times. Gene names follow the mouse nomenclature. The CDR3: CASSQTRGGYYAEQFF. The part of the CDR3 DNA that was read is TGTGCCAGCAGCCAAACGCGGGGGGGGTACTATGCT. This sequence joins TRBV5 and TRBJ2-1; 7 bases map to TRBD2. Coverage ceases 4 residues before the CDR3 finishes, and the germline J gene fills in the end. Germline trimming cut 2 bases from V and 2 bases from J; bases unmatched to any gene: 6. Per germline, CDR1 LGHNA and CDR2 YNLKQL (reference sequence). CDR3 length equals 16 residues.

This clone turned up a few times. Gene names refer to mouse genes. The read ends 4 residues early relative to the CDR3; the germline J gene fills the gap. The rearrangement uses TRBV16 and TRBJ1-1, with TRBD1 matching over 7 bases. Germline CDR1 SGHSA, CDR2 FRNQAP. The CDR3 consists of 17 residues. The CDR3 is CASSSPLLPRDRTEVFF. The sequenced CDR3 bases are TGTGCAAGCAGCTCACCCCTCCTCCCCCGGGACAGAACA.

This clone has more than one count but fewer than ten. Here the gene names and germline are mouse. The CDR3 end is not reached by the read, which stops 4 residues before it; the germline J gene fills it in. The rearrangement joins TRBV19 to TRBJ2-2; TRBD2 aligns across 9 bases. CDR1 and CDR2 (germline): FNHDT, SITEND (reference sequence). Trimming removed 2 bases from V and 0 bases from J; junction bases left unmatched: 8. The CDR3 has 18 residues. The CDR3 bases that were read are TGTGCCAGCAGTATTCCGACTGGGGGTAACGCAAACACCGGG. This gives the protein CASSIPTGGNANTG. The full-length CDR3 reads as CASSIPTGGNANTGQLYF. The variable domain in full, completed from reference TRBV19 and TRBJ2-2, reads GGIITQTPKFLIGQEGQKLTLKCQQNFNHDTMYWYRQDSGKGLRLIYYSITENDLQKGDLSEGYDASREKKSSFSLTVTSAQKNEMAVFLCASSIPTGGNANTGQLYFGEGSKLTVL.

Details on this clone: These gene names are mouse names. The CDR3 end lies 4 residues beyond the end of the read and is filled in from the germline J gene. The genes are TRBV5 and TRBJ2-4; the match to TRBD2 covers 8 bases. The germline gives CDR1 LGHNA, CDR2 YNLKQL (reference sequence). The length of the CDR3 is 14 residues. The CDR3 spells CASSELGAPNTLYF. Incomplete CDR3 DNA: TGTGCCAGCAGCGAACTGGGGGCCCCAAAC.

To note about this clone: The gene names here belong to mouse. The read halts 4 residues ahead of the CDR3 end, with the missing end drawn from the germline J gene. This specimen includes other DNA sequences encoding the same CDR3. The genes are TRBV1 and TRBJ2-3, with 10 nucleotides matching TRBD1. J lost 3 bases, V lost 4 bases, and 1 base had no gene match. The CDR3 is 14 residues long. Germline values: CDR1 NSQYPW, CDR2 LRSPGD (reference sequence). The CDR3 DNA, read in part, is TGCACCTGCAGTGGGACAGGGGGGGCAGAA. Protein: CTCSGTGGAE. The entire CDR3 sequence reads CTCSGTGGAETLYF. Full variable domain (outside the CDR3, taken from reference TRBV1 and TRBJ2-3): VTLLEQNPRWRLVPRGQAVNLRCILKNSQYPWMSWYQQDLQKQLQWLFTLRSPGDKEVKSLPGADYLATRVTDTELRLQVANMSQGRTLYCTCSGTGGAETLYFGSGTRLTVL.

A remark on this clone: Mouse gene names and germline throughout. The read ends 4 residues early relative to the CDR3; the germline J gene fills the gap. J is TRBJ2-1 and V is TRBV13-3; 7 bases agree with TRBD1. This CDR3 contains 14 residues. Trimming cost V 6 bases and J 3 bases; bases outside gene matches: 6. Germline values: CDR1 NNHDY, CDR2 SYVADS. CDR3 sequence: CASNTGTVYAEQFF. Incomplete CDR3 DNA: TGTGCCAGCAATACCGGGACAGTCTATGCT.

This clone was counted only a few times. Gene names are the mouse ones. Read sequence stops 4 residues before the CDR3 end, and the germline J gene provides the missing end. This chain joins TRBV31 and TRBJ1-2; 8 bases match TRBD1. Per the germline V gene, CDR1 is GKSSPN and CDR2 is SITVG. There are 14 residues in the CDR3. Trimming cost V 5 bases and J 0 bases; bases outside gene matches: 5. The CDR3 loop reads CAWAKQGANSDYTF. The DNA read from the CDR3 is TGTGCCTGGGCAAAACAGGGGGCAAACTCC.

With regard to this clone: These gene names are mouse names. The read stops 4 residues short of the end of the CDR3; the missing end is completed from the germline J gene. The V gene is TRBV1, the J gene TRBJ2-1; D not resolved. The CDR3 totals 15 residues. V was shortened by 0 bases and J by 3 bases, with 9 bases between the two germline ends. Germline V gene data show CDR1 as NSQYPW and CDR2 as LRSPGD (reference sequence). The sequenced part of the CDR3 DNA is TGCACCTGCAGTGCAGATTACAGCCTCTATGCT. Translated, it gives CTCSADYSLYA. The entire CDR3 is CTCSADYSLYAEQFF.

This clone was picked up a small number of times. Gene names follow the mouse nomenclature. The CDR3 extends 4 residues past the end of the read, so its final part is completed from the germline J gene. The chain employs TRBV19 and TRBJ2-3; TRBD2 agrees at 10 bases. The length of the CDR3 is 16 residues. The germline V gene encodes CDR1 FNHDT and CDR2 SITEND (reference sequence). V was clipped by 1 base and J by 2 bases; unmatched bases: 4. CDR3: CASSISGGALAETLYF. The sequenced CDR3 bases are TGTGCCAGCAGTATATCTGGGGGGGCGCTTGCAGAA.

This clone showed up many times. Gene names are mouse gene names. The read ends 4 residues before the CDR3 terminus; that terminus is restored from the germline J gene. Additional DNA sequences in this sample encode the identical CDR3. The V and J genes are TRBV5 and TRBJ2-3; unclear D gene. Germline V lookup: CDR1 LGHNA, CDR2 YNLKQL (reference sequence). The CDR3 is 13 residues long. Trimming took off 2 bases at V and 0 bases at J, with 3 bases between the two ends. CDR3 amino acids: CASSQQSAETLYF. Incomplete CDR3 DNA: TGTGCCAGCAGCCAACAGAGTGCAGAA.

In its sample, this clone was seen a few times. Genes and germline are mouse. With the read ending 4 residues before the CDR3 end, the germline J gene is used to fill in that end. This chain joins TRBV13-3 and TRBJ1-2, with D maybe TRBD1 (5 bases). Per the germline V gene, CDR1 is NNHDY and CDR2 is SYVADS. The CDR3 is 11 amino acids. The DNA read from the CDR3 is TGTGCCAGCACAGGGAGGTCC. It specifies CASTGRS. The complete CDR3 protein is CASTGRSDYTF.

A word on this clone: This may be a read error, as it is one base from a much larger clone. The gene symbols are mouse symbols. The read halts 4 residues ahead of the CDR3 end, with the missing end drawn from the germline J gene. The same CDR3 is also encoded by other DNA sequences in this sample. The rearrangement joins TRBV1 to TRBJ1-1; no definite D call. This CDR3 region has 13 residues. Germline V gene data show CDR1 as NSQYPW and CDR2 as LRSPGD (reference sequence). V shed 0 bases and J shed 3 bases, with 5 bases lying between them. This chain's CDR3 is CTCSADRDTEVFF. Partial CDR3 DNA: TGCACCTGCAGTGCAGACAGAGACACA.

There are a few counts of this clone. Each gene name is a mouse one. From the germline J gene comes the end of the CDR3, since the read stops 4 residues before it. The chain combines TRBV13-3 with TRBJ2-5, with 7 bases identical to TRBD1. Per germline, CDR1 NNHDY and CDR2 SYVADS. This CDR3 is 14 amino acids long. CDR3 sequence: CASSETGSKDTQYF. Partial CDR3 DNA: TGTGCCAGCAGTGAGACAGGGAGTAAAGAC.

Details on this clone: A single base separates this from a much larger clone, so it may be a read error. Genes and germline are mouse. The observed sequence ends 4 residues before the CDR3 terminus, with the missing tail filled in from the germline J gene. The sample carries other DNA sequences with the same CDR3. V usage is TRBV13-3 and J usage is TRBJ1-1, with D possibly matching TRBD1 (6 bases). This CDR3 has 13 amino acids. Trimming removed 3 bases at V and 1 base at J, with 7 bases between. The germline V gene has CDR1 NNHDY and CDR2 SYVADS. The sequenced CDR3 bases are TGTGCCAGCAGTGTGGGACAAAACACA. Translated: CASSVGQNT. In full, the CDR3 is CASSVGQNTEVFF.

This clone was observed a few times. Mouse gene names and germline throughout. The CDR3 end is not reached by the read, which stops 4 residues before it; the germline J gene fills it in. This sequence joins TRBV5 and TRBJ2-5, with 10 bases lining up with TRBD2. The CDR3 is 14 residues long. Germline CDR1 and CDR2: LGHNA and YNLKQL (reference sequence). CDR3 DNA, as far as it was read: TGTGCCAGCAGCCCCTGGGGGGGCGGAGAC. Its protein is CASSPWGGGD. The entire CDR3 protein is CASSPWGGGDTQYF.

Of note for this clone: Gene names are the mouse ones. The read gets to within 4 residues of the CDR3 end, and the germline J gene fills in the rest. The J gene is TRBJ1-2, the V gene TRBV13-3; D may be TRBD1 (6 bases). Trimming left V 4 bases short and J 4 bases short, with 14 bases between. Germline V gene sequence: CDR1 NNHDY, CDR2 SYVADS. This CDR3 is 14 amino acids long. The CDR3 reads CASSRGARSSDYTF. The DNA read from the CDR3 is TGTGCCAGCAGTAGGGGGGCGCGAAGCTCC.

This clone was recorded a few times. The genes and germline here are from mouse. Read data end 4 residues before the CDR3 end; the end is taken from the germline J gene. The chain couples TRBV13-1 to TRBJ2-5, with D possibly TRBD1 on 6 matching bases. This CDR3 is 15 amino acids long. In germline, CDR1 is NSHNY, CDR2 SYGAGN. The CDR3 loop reads CASSDDGTKKDTQYF. CDR3 bases read: TGTGCCAGCAGTGATGACGGGACAAAGAAGGAC.

A remark on this clone: Genes here carry mouse names. The read ends 4 residues shy of where the CDR3 ends; the end is completed using the germline J gene. The rearrangement joins TRBV13-3 to TRBJ2-3; TRBD2 might be the D (7 bases). V lost 0 bases and J 0 bases, leaving 14 bases between the germline ends. This CDR3 has 17 residues. Germline V gene sequence: CDR1 NNHDY, CDR2 SYVADS. CDR3 amino acids: CASSDARLGASAETLYF. CDR3 DNA, as far as it was read: TGTGCCAGCAGTGATGCTCGGCTGGGGGCTAGTGCAGAA.

This clone was counted only a few times. These gene names are mouse names. Coverage ceases 4 residues before the CDR3 finishes, and the germline J gene fills in the end. This chain uses TRBV13-3 with TRBJ2-3, with D possibly matching TRBD1 (6 bases). The CDR3 sequence is 15 residues long. V was clipped by 0 bases and J by 1 base, with 9 bases between them. Germline-derived CDR1 and CDR2 are NNHDY and SYVADS. The CDR3 loop reads CASSDAQGGAETLYF. The sequenced part of the CDR3 DNA is TGTGCCAGCAGTGATGCACAGGGTGGTGCAGAA.

This clone was detected ten times or more. The genes and germline here are from mouse. The CDR3 extends 4 residues past the end of the read, so its final part is completed from the germline J gene. This sequence joins TRBV1 and TRBJ2-7; 9 bases match TRBD2. The CDR3 length is 16 residues. The ends lost 0 bases at V and 3 bases at J; junction bases unmatched: 6. Germline V lookup: CDR1 NSQYPW, CDR2 LRSPGD (reference sequence). The CDR3 DNA, read in part, is TGCACCTGCAGTGCAGAATTTGGGGGGGCCCGCTAT. It is translated as CTCSAEFGGARY. The full CDR3 sequence reads CTCSAEFGGARYEQYF.

About this clone: Gene names denote mouse genes. The CDR3 end lies 4 residues beyond the end of the read and is filled in from the germline J gene. The same CDR3 can be traced to other DNA sequences in this sample. This sequence joins TRBV1 and TRBJ1-1, with 7 bases matching TRBD1. This CDR3 contains 12 residues. The germline CDR1 and CDR2 sequences are NSQYPW and LRSPGD (reference sequence). The CDR3 reads CTCSATGVEVFF. CDR3 bases read: TGCACCTGCAGTGCAACAGGGGTA.